This TCR beta chain was recorded in a study of cytomegalovirus exposure and HLA in healthy donors. Study-wide context: Early release data held 75 million to 90 million unique TCRs from HLA-typed donors.

Whole-study results and caveats: The listing of 150 to 200 TCR beta chains classed them as cytomegalovirus-associated. In an earlier analysis, about 87% or about 30%: the productive usage of most TCR beta V segments.

The ends lost 6 bases at V and 8 bases at J; junction bases unmatched: 6. Germline loops: CDR1 MRHNA, CDR2 SNTAGT. The CDR3 sequence is 13 residues long. This clone was observed a few times. As yet, its antigen is unknown. It was with 60 Vbeta and 13 Jbeta primers that the PCR ran. The method was immunoSEQ multiplex PCR; TCRdb's version includes in-frame clones alone and lacks a portion of them. The sample lists over 150,000 clones, over 70% occurring once. The source of this sequence is a woman aged 30 to 39 in good health and CMV-seropositive. The V and J genes are TRBV6-4 and TRBJ1-4; 7 positions agree with TRBD1. The sequenced sample was PBMCs. The CDR3 DNA reads TGTGCCAGCAGATTACAGGGGAGCGAAAAACTGTTTTTT. Its translation is CASRLQGSEKLFF.